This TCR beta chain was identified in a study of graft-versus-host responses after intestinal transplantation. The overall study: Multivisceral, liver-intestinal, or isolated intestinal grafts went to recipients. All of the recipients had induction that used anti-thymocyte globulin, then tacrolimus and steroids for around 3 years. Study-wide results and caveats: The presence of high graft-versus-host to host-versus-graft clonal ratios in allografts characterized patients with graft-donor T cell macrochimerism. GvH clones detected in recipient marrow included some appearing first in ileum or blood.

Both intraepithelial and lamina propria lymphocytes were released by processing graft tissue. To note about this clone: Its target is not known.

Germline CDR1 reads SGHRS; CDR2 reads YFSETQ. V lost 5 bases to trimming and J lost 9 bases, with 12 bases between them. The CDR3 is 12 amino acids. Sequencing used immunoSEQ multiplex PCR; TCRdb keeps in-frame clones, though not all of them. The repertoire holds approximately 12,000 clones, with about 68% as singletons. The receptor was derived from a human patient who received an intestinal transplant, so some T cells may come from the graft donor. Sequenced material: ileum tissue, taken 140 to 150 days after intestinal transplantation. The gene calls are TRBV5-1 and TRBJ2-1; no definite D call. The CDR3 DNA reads TGCGCCAGCAGAACTCTGTTCGGTGAGCAGTTCTTC. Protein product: CASRTLFGEQFF.